The sequence of this TCR beta chain was determined in a study of T and B cells in COVID-19 patients. TRB was amplified from about 250-500 ng of blood genomic DNA. BIOMED2 TRB-A/B primer pools were used in multiplex TRB PCR. TCRdb fed the multiplex PCR reads into MiXCR, producing one record per CDR3 protein. The sample contains roughly 4,700 distinct CDR3 sequences, 25% to 35% of which appear only once. By sample fraction, this clonotype is medium-sized. What it binds is not known. CDR1 LNHDA and CDR2 SQIVND come from the germline V gene (reference sequence). V was shortened by 3 bases and J by 0 bases, with 4 bases between the two germline ends. The CDR3 is made up of 13 amino acids. Findings and caveats of the study: Highly clonal in active COVID-19, TRB repertoires exceeded healthy-donor diversity and richness at recovery.

The chain is built from TRBV19 and TRBJ2-3; D uncertain. The receptor's source is a human donor who had recovered from COVID-19. The source material was blood. The CDR3, as DNA: TGTGCCAGTAGTATGGGCAGCACAGATACGCAGTATTTT. Amino acid sequence: CASSMGSTDTQYF.